This passage covers 20 T cell receptor beta chains from one sample sequenced in a study of blood T cell repertoires in COVID-19. Repertoires were generated with immunoSEQ multiplex PCR, while TCRdb's copy carries only in-frame clones and drops some. The sample holds some 180,000 clones, roughly 76% seen once. What was sequenced was peripheral blood. These receptor sequences come from a woman in her 40s with COVID-19, enrolled during active disease.

The chain links TRBV28 to TRBJ2-5, with 10 bases that match TRBD1. This CDR3 contains 16 residues. Per germline, CDR1 MDHEN and CDR2 SYDVKM. Losses at the gene ends were 1 base for V and 7 bases for J; bases not matched to a gene: 9. This chain's CDR3 is CASSLYRTGGYVTQYF. Written as DNA, the CDR3 is TGTGCCAGCAGTTTATATAGGACAGGGGGTTATGTGACCCAGTACTTC.

The rearrangement joins TRBV5-5 to TRBJ1-2; TRBD1 aligns across 10 bases. The CDR3 is 14 amino acids. Germline CDR1 is SGHKS and CDR2 is YYEKEE (reference sequence). Trimming cost V 3 bases and J 8 bases; bases outside gene matches: 7. CDR3 bases: TGTGCCAGCAGCTGGACAGGGGGTGATCGGGGCTACACCTTC. Protein sequence: CASSWTGGDRGYTF.

This clone was counted between two and nine times. The genes are TRBV2 and TRBJ2-5; the D is unclear. The ends were cut back, 5 bases at V and 7 bases at J, with 11 bases in the middle. Per the germline V gene, CDR1 is SNHLY and CDR2 is FYNNEI. The CDR3 extends over 12 amino acids. The CDR3 sequence is CASSIDGWTQYF. CDR3 coding DNA: TGTGCCAGCAGTATCGACGGGTGGACCCAGTACTTC.

V and J are TRBV18 and TRBJ1-2; D is possibly TRBD1 (5 bases). V was pared by 2 bases and J by 0 bases, with 10 bases between. Germline CDR1 and CDR2: KGHSH and LQKENI. CDR3 length: 15 residues. The CDR3, as DNA: TGTGCCAGCTCACCAGCGGGGCAGACTAACTATGGCTACACCTTC. Translating gives CASSPAGQTNYGYTF.

This chain uses TRBV5-5 with TRBJ2-5; the D is unclear. Germline V gene lookup returns CDR1 SGHKS and CDR2 YYEKEE (reference sequence). This CDR3 region has 11 residues. V lost 3 bases to trimming and J lost 5 bases, with 5 bases between them. The CDR3 spells CASSSLETQYF. CDR3 nucleotides: TGTGCCAGCAGCTCCCTTGAGACCCAGTACTTC. The whole variable domain, filled in from reference TRBV5-5 and TRBJ2-5, reads DAGVTQSPTHLIKTRGQQVTLRCSPISGHKSVSWYQQVLGQGPQFIFQYYEKEERGRGNFPDRFSARQFPNYSSELNVNALLLGDSALYLCASSSLETQYFGPGTRLLVL.

The chain is built from TRBV19 and TRBJ2-1; 8 positions match TRBD2. The CDR3 covers 14 residues. Germline V gives CDR1 LNHDA, CDR2 SQIVND (reference sequence). With V trimmed by 7 bases and J by 1 base, 3 bases remained unmatched. CDR3 DNA: TGTGCCAGTACAAGCGGGAGTTCCTACAATGAGCAGTTCTTC. Protein product: CASTSGSSYNEQFF.

V gene TRBV6-1 combines with J gene TRBJ1-1, with 7 bases identical to TRBD1. There are 16 residues in the CDR3. The ends lost 4 bases at V and 1 base at J; junction bases unmatched: 9. CDR1 is MNHNS and CDR2 is SASEGT in the germline V gene. The CDR3 DNA follows: TGTGCCAGCAGTGCTAACCTGGGACAGAAGAACACTGAAGCTTTCTTT. Protein: CASSANLGQKNTEAFF.

The chain has TRBV28 and TRBJ1-1; TRBD1 agrees at 8 bases. The CDR3 length is 16 residues. The ends lost 10 bases at V and 0 bases at J; junction bases unmatched: 13. Germline CDR1 is MDHEN and CDR2 is SYDVKM. For the CDR3, the DNA is TGTGCCACCTCAGTTTCATCAGGGGGCCTGAACACTGAAGCTTTCTTT. Its translation is CATSVSSGGLNTEAFF.

V and J are TRBV10-3 and TRBJ1-1; 9 nucleotides align to TRBD1. Trimming cost V 1 base and J 8 bases; bases outside gene matches: 23. This CDR3 is 20 amino acids long. Looked up from germline, CDR1 is ENHRY and CDR2 is SYGVKD. CDR3 DNA sequence: TGTGCCATCAGTGAGTTTCCCGGGACAGGGTATAATCGGATGGTAGGGGAAGCTTTCTTT. This translates into CAISEFPGTGYNRMVGEAFF.

The chain combines TRBV19 with TRBJ1-1; the D is unclear. This CDR3 comprises 14 residues. The V and J ends lost 7 bases and 1 base respectively, with 13 bases between them. Germline CDR1 and CDR2: LNHDA and SQIVND (reference sequence). The DNA for the CDR3 is TGTGCCAGTAAATTTCTTTCCGGGAACACTGAAGCTTTCTTT. This sequence encodes CASKFLSGNTEAFF.

V gene TRBV7-3 combines with J gene TRBJ2-2, with 8 bases identical to TRBD2. The germline V gene has CDR1 SGHTA and CDR2 FQGTGA. The length of the CDR3 is 15 residues. The V segment lost 4 bases and the J segment 1 base; nucleotides outside the gene matches: 2. CDR3: CASSYSGKNTGELFF. Written as DNA, the CDR3 is TGTGCCAGCAGCTATAGCGGGAAGAACACCGGGGAGCTGTTTTTT.

The CDR3 DNA reads as TGTGCCAGCTCCCCCCAGGCAACCTCTGGGGCCAACGTCCTGACTTTC. Protein product: CASSPQATSGANVLTF. The gene calls are TRBV18 and TRBJ2-6, with no clear D. CDR1 is KGHSH, CDR2 LQKENI, per germline. V was cut by 6 bases and J by 0 bases, with 12 bases left in between. The CDR3 contains 16 residues. The whole variable domain, filled in from reference TRBV18 and TRBJ2-6, reads NAGVMQNPRHLVRRRGQEARLRCSPMKGHSHVYWYRQLPEEGLKFMVYLQKENIIDESGMPKERFSAEFPKEGPSILRIQQVVRGDSAAYFCASSPQATSGANVLTFGAGSRLTVL.

The J gene is TRBJ2-2, the V gene TRBV15, with TRBD1 matching over 8 bases. The CDR3 extends over 15 amino acids. CDR1 LNHNV and CDR2 YYDKDF come from the germline V gene (reference sequence). Unmatched junction bases numbered 3, after V lost 2 bases and J lost 4 bases. CDR3: CATSRRTGFTGELFF. In DNA, the CDR3 is TGTGCCACCAGCAGAAGGACAGGGTTCACCGGGGAGCTGTTTTTT.

This sequence joins TRBV30 and TRBJ2-1, with TRBD2 matching 7 bases. V dropped 2 bases and J dropped 3; count of bases not matched to a gene: 4. This CDR3 is 14 amino acids long. The V gene's germline CDR1 is GTSNPN and CDR2 SVGIG (reference sequence). In DNA form, the CDR3 reads TGTGCCTGGAGTTTGTGGGGGGGCTACAATGAGCAGTTCTTC. Translated, it gives CAWSLWGGYNEQFF.

The V gene is TRBV2, the J gene TRBJ1-6; D might be TRBD1 (6 bases). V was pared by 10 bases and J by 7 bases, with 14 bases between. Germline assignment: CDR1 SNHLY and CDR2 FYNNEI. The CDR3 is 13 residues long. CDR3 sequence: CATQDSSNSPLHF. CDR3 coding DNA: TGTGCCACCCAGGACAGTTCGAATTCACCCCTCCACTTT.

The chain employs TRBV27 and TRBJ2-3; D not resolved. This CDR3 is built from 13 residues. Germline V gene data show CDR1 as MNHEY and CDR2 as SMNVEV (reference sequence). V dropped 8 bases and J dropped 0 bases, with 9 bases sitting between them. The CDR3 loop reads CASCRRSTDTQYF. The CDR3 DNA reads as TGTGCCAGCTGCCGGAGAAGCACAGATACGCAGTATTTT.

V usage is TRBV29-1 and J usage is TRBJ1-6; tentatively, D is TRBD1 (5 bases). Trimming took 7 bases from V and 8 from J, leaving 15 bases between them. The CDR3 is 13 amino acids. Germline V CDR1 and CDR2: SQVTM, ANQGSEA. The CDR3 loop reads CSDKQVGYSPLHF. For the CDR3, the DNA is TGCAGCGATAAACAGGTCGGGTATTCACCCCTCCACTTT.

The chain carries TRBV19 and TRBJ1-3; 9 bases line up with TRBD1. Germline V gene sequence: CDR1 LNHDA, CDR2 SQIVND (reference sequence). Trimming at V came to 6 bases and at J to 3 bases, leaving 6 bases not matched to a gene. The CDR3 has 15 residues. CDR3 protein: CASSLQGARGNTIYF. CDR3 nucleotide sequence: TGTGCCAGTAGCCTACAGGGGGCTCGTGGAAACACCATATATTTT.

This clone was detected only once. The chain uses TRBV9 and TRBJ1-1; unclear D gene. V was pared by 0 bases and J by 0 bases, with 12 bases between. CDR3 length equals 16 residues. Germline loops: CDR1 SGDLS, CDR2 YYNGEE. CDR3: CASSVGADTMNTEAFF. DNA for the CDR3: TGTGCCAGCAGCGTAGGTGCAGACACCATGAACACTGAAGCTTTCTTT.

V is TRBV5-1 and J is TRBJ1-6; D uncertain. V lost 2 bases and J 9 bases, leaving 12 bases between the germline ends. Germline V lookup: CDR1 SGHRS, CDR2 YFSETQ. The CDR3 covers 14 residues. The DNA of the CDR3 is TGCGCCAGCAGCTTAACGAAAGTCGGTTCACCCCTCCACTTT. Translating gives CASSLTKVGSPLHF.